These 11 T cell receptor beta chains were sequenced from one sample in a study of cytomegalovirus exposure and HLA in healthy donors. TCRdb's copy holds only in-frame clones and misses some; the assay was immunoSEQ multiplex PCR. This sample yields tens of thousands of clones, of which approximately 96% are seen a single time; over 2% belongs to the top ten. What was sequenced was PBMCs. The receptors shown here come from a man in his late teens or twenties in good health and CMV-seronegative.

The genes are TRBV2 and TRBJ2-7; unclear D gene. This CDR3 contains 14 residues. From germline, CDR1 is SNHLY and CDR2 FYNNEI. Trimming stripped 2 bases from V and 3 bases from J, with 11 bases between. The CDR3 nucleotides are TGTGCCAGCAGTGAACTGGGCGAGTACTACGAGCAGTACTTC. It encodes CASSELGEYYEQYF.

The chain combines TRBV19 with TRBJ2-1; 9 nucleotides line up with TRBD1. This CDR3 is 16 amino acids long. The trim removed 4 bases at V and 7 bases at J, leaving 11 bases unmatched. Germline CDR1 is LNHDA and CDR2 is SQIVND (reference sequence). CDR3 DNA sequence: TGTGCCAGTAGTACGCGTCCGGGACAGGGTAGAAATGAGCAGTTCTTC. This encodes CASSTRPGQGRNEQFF.

This clone turned up a few times. The gene calls are TRBV29-1 and TRBJ1-2; D uncertain. The ends were cut back, 1 base at V and 6 bases at J, with 9 bases in the middle. The germline CDR1 and CDR2 sequences are SQVTM and ANQGSEA. This CDR3 has 12 residues. The CDR3 is CSVEVNGDGYTF. The CDR3 DNA is TGCAGCGTTGAAGTCAACGGGGATGGCTACACCTTC.

The chain is built from TRBV11-2 and TRBJ2-7, with D possibly TRBD2 on 5 matching bases. This CDR3 is 17 amino acids long. Germline lookup yields CDR1 SGHAT and CDR2 FQNNGV. With 5 bases removed from V and 4 bases from J, the gap between germline ends came to 24 bases. The DNA of the CDR3 is TGTGCCAGCAGCCCCCAGCGAATGTTGGAGGTACCTTACGAGCAGTACTTC. Translated: CASSPQRMLEVPYEQYF.

The sample holds one count of this clone. The chain links TRBV15 to TRBJ2-7, with a tentative D call TRBD2 (6 bases). There are 14 residues in the CDR3. Germline loops: CDR1 LNHNV, CDR2 YYDKDF (reference sequence). V was shortened by 3 bases and J by 5 bases, with 14 bases between the two germline ends. CDR3 coding DNA: TGTGCCACCAGCAGGCCTGGGGGGAAACACGAGCAGTACTTC. This translates into CATSRPGGKHEQYF. Drawing the rest from reference TRBV15 and TRBJ2-7, the complete variable domain is DAMVIQNPRYQVTQFGKPVTLSCSQTLNHNVMYWYQQKSSQAPKLLFHYYDKDFNNEADTPDNFQSRRPNTSFCFLDIRSPGLGDTAMYLCATSRPGGKHEQYFGPGTRLTVT.

The V gene is TRBV10-3, the J gene TRBJ1-1, with D perhaps matching TRBD1 (5 bases). This CDR3 has 12 amino acids. V dropped 2 bases and J dropped 6 bases, with 7 bases sitting between them. Germline lookup yields CDR1 ENHRY and CDR2 SYGVKD. CDR3: CAISERGSEAFF. Written as DNA, the CDR3 is TGTGCCATCAGTGAGAGGGGATCTGAAGCTTTCTTT.

The gene calls are TRBV2 and TRBJ2-1, with TRBD2 matching 11 bases. The CDR3 runs to 16 residues. Trimming at V came to 1 base and at J to 5 bases, leaving 4 bases not matched to a gene. Germline values: CDR1 SNHLY, CDR2 FYNNEI. The CDR3 spells CASSEEGGLADNEQFF. CDR3 nucleotide sequence: TGTGCCAGCAGTGAAGAAGGGGGACTAGCGGACAATGAGCAGTTCTTC. The variable domain in full, completed from reference TRBV2 and TRBJ2-1, reads EPEVTQTPSHQVTQMGQEVILRCVPISNHLYFYWYRQILGQKVEFLVSFYNNEISEKSEIFDDQFSVERPDGSNFTLKIRSTKLEDSAMYFCASSEEGGLADNEQFFGPGTRLTVL.

The genes are TRBV23-1 and TRBJ1-3, with TRBD1 matching over 8 bases. TRBV23-1 is an open reading frame whose function is uncertain. The CDR3 sequence is 17 residues long. The ends lost 4 bases at V and 4 bases at J; junction bases unmatched: 12. The DNA for the CDR3 is TGCGCCAGCAGTCGCTCTTTGGGTGGACAGGGAGGAAACACCATATATTTT. The encoded protein is CASSRSLGGQGGNTIYF.

V usage is TRBV27 and J usage is TRBJ2-1, with D tentatively TRBD1 (6 bases). Between the trimmed V and J ends, which lost 4 bases and 2 bases, there was a span of 18 bases. CDR1 is MNHEY, CDR2 SMNVEV, per germline (reference sequence). CDR3 size: 17 residues. The CDR3, as DNA: TGTGCCAGCAGTTGGGGGTTGACAGGTGGCCCCTACAATGAGCAGTTCTTC. It yields the protein CASSWGLTGGPYNEQFF.

The chain recombines TRBV5-6 with TRBJ2-1; perhaps TRBD1 as D (5 bases). The V end was cut by 6 bases, the J end by 0 bases, with 16 bases between. CDR3 size: 16 residues. The germline gives CDR1 SGHDT, CDR2 YYEEEE. As DNA, the CDR3 is TGTGCCAGCACTCTAAAGGGGCGATACTCCTACAATGAGCAGTTCTTC. Its protein is CASTLKGRYSYNEQFF.

The J gene is TRBJ1-6, the V gene TRBV2, with 7 positions matching TRBD1. The length of the CDR3 is 14 residues. J was trimmed by 12 bases and V by 3 bases; bases with no gene match: 8. Germline CDR1 and CDR2: SNHLY and FYNNEI. In DNA form, the CDR3 reads TGTGCCAGCAGTGACCGGGACAGCGGGGGACCCCTCCACTTT. Translated: CASSDRDSGGPLHF.